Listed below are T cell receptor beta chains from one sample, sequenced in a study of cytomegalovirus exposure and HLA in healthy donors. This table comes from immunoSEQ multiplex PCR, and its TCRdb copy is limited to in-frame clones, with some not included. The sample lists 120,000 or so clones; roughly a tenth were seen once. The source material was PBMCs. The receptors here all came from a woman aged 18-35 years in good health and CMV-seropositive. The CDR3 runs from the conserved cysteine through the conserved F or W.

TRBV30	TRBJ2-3	CAWSVRTGKTDTQYF
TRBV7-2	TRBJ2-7	CASSLVGLAVYEQYF
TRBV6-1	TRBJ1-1	CASSHGTGSTEAFF
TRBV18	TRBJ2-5	CASSPRSGSAETQYF
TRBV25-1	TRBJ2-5	CASSEFGGRAGETQYF
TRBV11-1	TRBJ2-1	CASSRQGFEQFF
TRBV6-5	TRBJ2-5	CASSTGTTGETQYF
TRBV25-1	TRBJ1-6	CASRESLRSYNSPLHF
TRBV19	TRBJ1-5	CASADTSNQPQHF
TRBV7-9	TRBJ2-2	CASSPLLSGTVNTGELFF
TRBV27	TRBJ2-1	CASSPLGTSENEQFF
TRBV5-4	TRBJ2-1	CASSFLSGSIDEQFF
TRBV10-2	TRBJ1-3	CATQTSSNTIYF
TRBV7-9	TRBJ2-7	CASSSTPRREDEQYF
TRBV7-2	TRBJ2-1	CASSLEQGEQFF
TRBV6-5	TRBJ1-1	CASGRSNTEAFF
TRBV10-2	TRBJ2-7	CASSVDRGAYEQYF
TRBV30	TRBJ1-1	CAWSGAQGNTEAFF
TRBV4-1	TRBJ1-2	CASSHTGGGRGYTF
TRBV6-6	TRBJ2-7	CASSLQRTRSYEQYF
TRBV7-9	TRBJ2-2	CASSYSGTEYTGELFF
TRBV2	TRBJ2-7	CASKEGYEQYF
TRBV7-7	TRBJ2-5	CASSLGTSGGETQYF
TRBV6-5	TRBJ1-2	CASSAGGGYTF
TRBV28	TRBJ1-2	CASWGGPYGYTF
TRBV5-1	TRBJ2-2	CASSLAVVRGTGELFF
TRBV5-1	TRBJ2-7	CASSSGTSGRYTYEQYF
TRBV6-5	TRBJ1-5	CASSIGQENQPQHF
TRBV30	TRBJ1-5	CAMTGGGSNQPQHF
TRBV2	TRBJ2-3	CASSGPDTDTQYF
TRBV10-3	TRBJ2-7	CAISESDSSYEQYF
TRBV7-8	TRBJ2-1	CASSPDPGLAGDEQFF
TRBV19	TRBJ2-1	CASSIRATGSLYNEQFF
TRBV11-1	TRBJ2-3	CASSLASGMNTDTQYF
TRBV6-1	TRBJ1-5	CASSGPQGLGNQPQHF
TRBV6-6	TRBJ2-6	CAGGAGANVLTF
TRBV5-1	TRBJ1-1	CASGQGNTEAFF
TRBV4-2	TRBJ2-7	CASSQTTNRNYEQYF
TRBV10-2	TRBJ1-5	CASSEQGNGNQPQHF
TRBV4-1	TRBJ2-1	CASSQFPGQNNEQFF
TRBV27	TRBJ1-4	CASSLDRGGEKLFF
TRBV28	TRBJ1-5	CASSFSGIGQPQHF
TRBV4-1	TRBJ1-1	CASSQFVRGDTEAFF
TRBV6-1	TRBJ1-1	CASSVHGVNTEAFF
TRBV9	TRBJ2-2	CASSVGTSGNTGELFF
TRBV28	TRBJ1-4	CASRGPNEKLFF
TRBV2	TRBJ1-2	CASSSVDSYGYTF
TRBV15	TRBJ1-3	CATSRGSGGSGNTIYF
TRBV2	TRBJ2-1	CASSKLTVSEQFF
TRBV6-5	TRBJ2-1	CASSFFGQGLINEQFF
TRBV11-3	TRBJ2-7	CASSLDQMGLAGGYEQYF
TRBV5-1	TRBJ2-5	CASSQPAGGLQETQYF
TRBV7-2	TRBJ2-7	CASSKGLAGEEYF
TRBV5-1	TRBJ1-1	CASSIRSAGGNTEAFF
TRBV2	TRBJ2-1	CASSSGGYEQFF